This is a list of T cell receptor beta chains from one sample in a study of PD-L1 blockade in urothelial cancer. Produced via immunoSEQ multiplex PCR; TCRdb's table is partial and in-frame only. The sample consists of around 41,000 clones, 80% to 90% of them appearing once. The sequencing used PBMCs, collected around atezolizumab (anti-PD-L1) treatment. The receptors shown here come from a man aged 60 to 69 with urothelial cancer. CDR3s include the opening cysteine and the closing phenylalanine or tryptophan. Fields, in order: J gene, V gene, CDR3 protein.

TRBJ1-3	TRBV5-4	CASSYGTDSGNTIYF
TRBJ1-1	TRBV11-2	CASSLGPRTVRRTEAFF
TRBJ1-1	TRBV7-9	CASSPIWRTTEAFF
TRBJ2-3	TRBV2	CASSGSIGEGTDTQYF
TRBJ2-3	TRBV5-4	CASSVLEHTDTQYF
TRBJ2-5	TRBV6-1	CASSEAVAQGQETQYF
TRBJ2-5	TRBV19	CASSLGLAGQETQYF
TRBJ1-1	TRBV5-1	CASSLNGGRGFTEAFF
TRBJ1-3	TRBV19	CASTAGRSGNTIYF
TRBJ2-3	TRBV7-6	CASTLGLEDTQYF
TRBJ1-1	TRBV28	CASHSRGTEAFF
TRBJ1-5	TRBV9	CASSVDPTGGDQPQHF
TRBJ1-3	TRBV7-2	CASSLGGSGNTIYF
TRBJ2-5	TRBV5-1	CASSFSPSGGLETQYF
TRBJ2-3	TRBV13	CASSLGRGRGADTQYF
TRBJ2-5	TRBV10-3	CAISYSGGPKETQYF
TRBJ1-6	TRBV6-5	CASSPLEGVGSPLHF
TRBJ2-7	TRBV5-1	CASSYGGSSGGEYEQYF
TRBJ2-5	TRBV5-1	CASSLDYAGETQYF
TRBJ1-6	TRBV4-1	CASSQRPLDRGNSPLHF
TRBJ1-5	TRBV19	CASSIVGSSQPQHF
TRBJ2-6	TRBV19	CASSLGAGANVLTF
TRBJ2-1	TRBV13	CASSLEPSGGDEQFF